The 24 T cell receptor beta chains given below trace back to one sample, sequenced in a study of cytomegalovirus exposure and HLA in healthy donors (dated by TCRdb to about 2017). The library was obtained by the immunoSEQ multiplex PCR assay. The multiplex PCR relied on a mix of 60 forward primers for TCR Vbeta segments and 13 reverse primers for TCR Jbeta segments. TCRdb's version of the immuneACCESS table is confined to in-frame rearrangements and falls short of the full clone set. An unresolved V gene accounts for under half of the shortfall where checked; the remainder is of unknown origin. In all, the sample holds 90,000 to 120,000 clones, and more than 65% of those were seen once. 1.2% of the sample is in the top ten clones. Input material: PBMCs. These receptors were taken from a woman aged 18-35 years in good health and CMV-seronegative.

In this sample, this clone turned up once. The rearrangement links TRBV9 to TRBJ2-2; D is ambiguous. Trimming shortened V by 2 bases and J by 0 bases, and 5 bases separated the two germline ends. The CDR3 is 14 amino acids. Germline V CDR1 and CDR2: SGDLS, YYNGEE. The CDR3 is CASSVLANTGELFF. CDR3 nucleotides: TGTGCCAGCAGCGTTTTAGCGAACACCGGGGAGCTGTTTTTT.

The chain recombines TRBV5-6 with TRBJ2-2, with D possibly matching TRBD2 (6 bases). Germline V lookup: CDR1 SGHDT, CDR2 YYEEEE. V was shortened by 4 bases and J by 1 base, with 14 bases between the two germline ends. The CDR3 covers 16 residues. This CDR3 reads CASSPRTTWNTGELFF. The DNA of the CDR3 is TGTGCCAGCAGCCCCAGGACTACGTGGAACACCGGGGAGCTGTTTTTT.

The chain links TRBV29-1 to TRBJ2-1, with 8 nucleotides matching TRBD2. V was pared by 6 bases and J by 0 bases, with 7 bases of the junction left unmatched. This CDR3 comprises 15 residues. Germline CDR1 SQVTM, CDR2 ANQGSEA. Written as DNA, the CDR3 is TGCAGCGTCCGGAGGGCGGGAGGCTCCTACAATGAGCAGTTCTTC. Its translation: CSVRRAGGSYNEQFF.

This sequence joins TRBV4-2 and TRBJ2-5; the match to TRBD2 covers 10 bases. Germline V lookup: CDR1 LGHNA, CDR2 YNFKEQ. J was trimmed by 4 bases and V by 0 bases; bases with no gene match: 8. The length of the CDR3 is 17 residues. CDR3 DNA: TGTGCCAGCAGCCAAGAGGAGGCTAGCGGGAGAAGAGAGACCCAGTACTTC. It translates to CASSQEEASGRRETQYF.

The CDR3 is CASSERQGPYEQYF. DNA for the CDR3: TGTGCCAGCTCAGAGCGACAGGGCCCCTACGAGCAGTACTTC. The chain employs TRBV18 and TRBJ2-7, with 7 bases that match TRBD1. Losses at the gene ends were 5 bases for V and 2 bases for J; bases not matched to a gene: 6. Per the germline V gene, CDR1 is KGHSH and CDR2 is LQKENI. This CDR3 region has 14 residues.

The rearrangement joins TRBV7-2 to TRBJ1-2, with 8 bases matching TRBD1. J lost 6 bases, V lost 2 bases, and 8 bases had no gene match. Per the germline V gene, CDR1 is SGHTA and CDR2 is FQGNSA. The CDR3 runs 15 residues. The CDR3 DNA follows: TGTGCCAGCAGCTTAAGTACAGGGGGGTGGGATGGCTACACCTTC. It codes for CASSLSTGGWDGYTF.

Only one count was recorded for this clone. The CDR3 region is CASSESSGGTYNEQFF. Written as DNA, the CDR3 is TGTGCCAGCAGTGAGAGTAGCGGGGGAACCTACAATGAGCAGTTCTTC. J is TRBJ2-1 and V is TRBV6-1; TRBD2 agrees at 9 bases. CDR1 MNHNS and CDR2 SASEGT come from the germline V gene. The ends lost 3 bases at V and 2 bases at J; junction bases unmatched: 5. The CDR3 sequence is 16 residues long.

The rearrangement links TRBV7-8 to TRBJ2-5; 7 positions agree with TRBD1. The DNA end is a closer match to TRBJ2-7, so the J assignment may be wrong. CDR1 SGHVS and CDR2 FQNEAQ come from the germline V gene. The CDR3 is 17 amino acids. This chain's CDR3 is CASSLGSGQGDPYEQYF. CDR3 nucleotides: TGTGCCAGCAGCTTGGGTTCCGGGCAGGGGGACCCCTACGAGCAGTACTTC.

The chain has TRBV25-1 and TRBJ1-2; D not resolved. Germline V gene sequence: CDR1 MGHDK, CDR2 SYGVNS. This CDR3 spans 14 amino acids. Trimming took off 1 base at V and 0 bases at J, with 6 bases between the two ends. The CDR3 sequence: CASSESGTNYGYTF. CDR3 bases: TGTGCCAGCAGTGAATCAGGTACTAACTATGGCTACACCTTC.

The chain links TRBV28 to TRBJ2-5, with 7 bases fitting TRBD2. CDR3 length: 14 residues. Germline CDR1 MDHEN, CDR2 SYDVKM. J was trimmed by 9 bases and V by 2 bases; bases with no gene match: 9. The CDR3 nucleotides are TGTGCCAGCAGTTTAATTGGGGCGGGGGAGCCCCAGTACTTC. Protein sequence: CASSLIGAGEPQYF.

The CDR3 DNA is TGCGCCAGCAGCCAGAACACAGGGGGCGGATATGAGACCCAGTACTTC. Its protein product is CASSQNTGGGYETQYF. This sequence joins TRBV4-3 and TRBJ2-5; 9 nucleotides match TRBD1. From germline, CDR1 is LGHNA and CDR2 YSLEER. This CDR3 contains 16 residues. The V and J ends lost 3 bases and 5 bases, in that order; junction bases with no gene match: 10.

CDR3 region: CASGLGRGQGYNEQFF. The CDR3 DNA is TGTGCTAGTGGTTTGGGTCGGGGACAGGGGTACAATGAGCAGTTCTTC. The chain links TRBV12-5 to TRBJ2-1; 10 positions agree with TRBD1. The CDR3 totals 16 residues. Germline V gene sequence: CDR1 LGHNT, CDR2 FRNRAP. The V gene end was trimmed by 1 base and the J gene end by 4 bases; junction bases not matched to a gene: 4.

The V gene is TRBV5-8, the J gene TRBJ1-2, with unresolved D. This CDR3 contains 15 residues. CDR1 and CDR2 from the germline V gene are SGHTS and YDEGEE. V was trimmed by 2 bases and J by 2 bases, leaving 13 bases between them. As DNA, the CDR3 is TGTGCCAGCAGCTTTCAAGCGGGTCCAAACTATGGCTACACCTTC. Translating it yields CASSFQAGPNYGYTF. The entire variable domain, with the rest obtained from reference TRBV5-8 and TRBJ1-2, is as follows: EAGVTQSPTHLIKTRGQQATLRCSPISGHTSVYWYQQALGLGLQFLLWYDEGEERNRGNFPPRFSGRQFPNYSSELNVNALELEDSALYLCASSFQAGPNYGYTFGSGTRLTVV.

V and J are TRBV30 and TRBJ1-1, with D unresolved. The CDR3 totals 13 residues. CDR1 and CDR2 (germline): GTSNPN, SVGIG (reference sequence). V was clipped by 5 bases and J by 0 bases, with 10 bases between them. The CDR3 protein is CAWDTEMNTEAFF. The CDR3 DNA reads as TGTGCCTGGGACACAGAAATGAACACTGAAGCTTTCTTT. Complete variable domain (other parts from reference TRBV30 and TRBJ1-1): SQTIHQWPATLVQPVGSPLSLECTVEGTSNPNLYWYRQAAGRGLQLLFYSVGIGQISSEVPQNLSASRPQDRQFILSSKKLLLSDSGFYLCAWDTEMNTEAFFGQGTRLTVV.

The chain has TRBV19 and TRBJ2-7; D gene uncertain. CDR3 length: 13 amino acids. Per the germline V gene, CDR1 is LNHDA and CDR2 is SQIVND (reference sequence). Between the trimmed V and J ends, which lost 5 bases and 4 bases, there was a span of 12 bases. The CDR3 sequence: CASSALTSYEQYF. CDR3 nucleotide sequence: TGTGCCAGTAGTGCCCTGACAAGTTACGAGCAGTACTTC. The full variable domain, with the rest looked up from reference TRBV19 and TRBJ2-7, is DGGITQSPKYLFRKEGQNVTLSCEQNLNHDAMYWYRQDPGQGLRLIYYSQIVNDFQKGDIAEGYSVSREKKESFPLTVTSAQKNPTAFYLCASSALTSYEQYFGPGTRLTVT.

The CDR3 bases are TGTGCCAGCAGCTTGGAGTGGGGGGAGAGAGAGACCCAGTACTTC. Amino acid sequence: CASSLEWGERETQYF. The chain recombines TRBV5-4 with TRBJ2-5; D may be TRBD2 (6 bases). The germline V and J ends were trimmed by 0 bases and 4 bases, with 13 bases remaining between them. The germline gives CDR1 SGHNT, CDR2 YYREEE (reference sequence). This CDR3 has 15 amino acids.

This clone has just a few counts. The V and J genes are TRBV28 and TRBJ1-1, with no clear D. Per germline, CDR1 MDHEN and CDR2 SYDVKM. Trimming removed 2 bases at V and 5 bases at J, with 15 bases between. This CDR3 is 15 amino acids long. The CDR3 loop reads CASSLGVEGGTEAFF. DNA of the CDR3: TGTGCCAGCAGTTTAGGGGTTGAGGGAGGGACTGAAGCTTTCTTT. The full variable domain, its missing parts supplied by reference TRBV28 and TRBJ1-1, is DVKVTQSSRYLVKRTGEKVFLECVQDMDHENMFWYRQDPGLGLRLIYFSYDVKMKEKGDIPEGYSVSREKKERFSLILESASTNQTSMYLCASSLGVEGGTEAFFGQGTRLTVV.

This clone has only one observation. The junction shows a germline mismatch at one end, possibly a read error. This rearrangement joins TRBV7-2 to TRBJ2-5; D gene uncertain. TRBJ2-7 matches the DNA end more closely, so the J call is doubtful. CDR3 length: 14 residues. CDR1 is SGHTA, CDR2 FQGNSA, per germline. This CDR3 reads CASRLSLAIYEQYF. CDR3 DNA sequence: TGTGCCAGCCGCTTGTCTCTCGCCATATACGAGCAGTACTTC.

The CDR3 DNA reads TGCGCCAGCAGCCAAGACAGGGGGCTACGATCCTACGAGCAGTACTTC. Protein product: CASSQDRGLRSYEQYF. The V and J genes are TRBV4-3 and TRBJ2-7, with TRBD1 identical over 8 bases. The CDR3 length is 16 residues. Germline trimming cut 0 bases from V and 1 base from J; bases unmatched to any gene: 5. CDR1 LGHNA and CDR2 YSLEER come from the germline V gene.

DNA for the CDR3: TGTGCCAGCAGTTCCGTTACGAGGACTAGCGGACACTACGAGCAGTACTTC. Its translation is CASSSVTRTSGHYEQYF. The J gene is TRBJ2-7, the V gene TRBV28, with TRBD2 matching 10 bases. The CDR3 loop spans 17 amino acids. Germline values: CDR1 MDHEN, CDR2 SYDVKM. After removal of 4 bases from V and 3 bases from J, the junction contained 12 bases not matched to a gene.

J is TRBJ1-2 and V is TRBV5-6, with 7 bases that match TRBD1. The CDR3 is 13 residues long. Germline CDR1 SGHDT, CDR2 YYEEEE. Trimming took 1 base from V and 7 from J; bases not matched to a gene: 4. CDR3 nucleotide sequence: TGTGCCAGCAGCTTGACAGGGGATCTTGGCTACACCTTC. Translation: CASSLTGDLGYTF.

As to this clone: Germline is not matched at one junction end, which may reflect a read error. The chain has TRBV19 and TRBJ2-7, with a weak D call TRBD1 (6 bases). There are 15 residues in the CDR3. CDR1 and CDR2 (germline): LNHDA, SQIVND (reference sequence). DNA of the CDR3: TGTGTCAGTAGTTATGGACAGCTCTTCTTCTACGAGCAGTACTTC. It encodes CVSSYGQLFFYEQYF. Full variable domain (remainder filled in from reference TRBV19 and TRBJ2-7): DGGITQSPKYLFRKEGQNVTLSCEQNLNHDAMYWYRQDPGQGLRLIYYSQIVNDFQKGDIAEGYSVSREKKESFPLTVTSAQKNPTAFYLCVSSYGQLFFYEQYFGPGTRLTVT.

The chain uses TRBV2 and TRBJ1-3, with no clear D. Germline V gene data show CDR1 as SNHLY and CDR2 as FYNNEI. V was trimmed by 2 bases and J by 0 bases, leaving 14 bases between them. The CDR3 length is 17 residues. The CDR3 region is CASSERELLSSGNTIYF. CDR3 DNA: TGTGCCAGCAGTGAAAGGGAGTTACTTAGCTCTGGAAACACCATATATTTT. The entire variable domain, with the rest obtained from reference TRBV2 and TRBJ1-3, is as follows: EPEVTQTPSHQVTQMGQEVILRCVPISNHLYFYWYRQILGQKVEFLVSFYNNEISEKSEIFDDQFSVERPDGSNFTLKIRSTKLEDSAMYFCASSERELLSSGNTIYFGEGSWLTVV.

A single count supports this clone. The V gene is TRBV7-8, the J gene TRBJ2-7; D gene uncertain. V was trimmed by 1 base and J by 9 bases, leaving 7 bases between them. The CDR3 has 11 amino acids. Germline CDR1 is SGHVS and CDR2 is FQNEAQ. The CDR3 loop is CASSLGALQYF. CDR3 DNA: TGTGCCAGCAGCTTAGGGGCGCTGCAGTACTTC.